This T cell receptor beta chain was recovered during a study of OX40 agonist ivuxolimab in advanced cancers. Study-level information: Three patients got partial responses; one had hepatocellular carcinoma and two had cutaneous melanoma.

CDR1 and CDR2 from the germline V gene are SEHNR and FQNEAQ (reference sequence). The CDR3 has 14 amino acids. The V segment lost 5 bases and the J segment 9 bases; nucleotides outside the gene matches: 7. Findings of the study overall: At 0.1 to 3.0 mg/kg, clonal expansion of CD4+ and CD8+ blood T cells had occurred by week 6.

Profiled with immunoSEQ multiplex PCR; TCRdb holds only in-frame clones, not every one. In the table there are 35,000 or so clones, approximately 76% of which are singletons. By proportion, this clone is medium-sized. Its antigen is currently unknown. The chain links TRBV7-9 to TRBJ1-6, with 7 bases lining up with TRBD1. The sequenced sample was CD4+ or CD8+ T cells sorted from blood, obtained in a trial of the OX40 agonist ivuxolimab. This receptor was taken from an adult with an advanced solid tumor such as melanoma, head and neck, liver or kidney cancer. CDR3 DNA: TGTGCCAGCAGCCCCCGACAGGGACCTTCACCCCTCCACTTT. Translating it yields CASSPRQGPSPLHF. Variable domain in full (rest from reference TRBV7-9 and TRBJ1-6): DTGVSQNPRHKITKRGQNVTFRCDPISEHNRLYWYRQTLGQGPEFLTYFQNEAQLEKSRLLSDRFSAERPKGSFSTLEIQRTEQGDSAMYLCASSPRQGPSPLHFGNGTRLTVT.